The 20 T cell receptor beta chains presented below share a single source sample, sequenced in a study of metastatic and nonmetastatic thyroid tumors. Thyroid surgery took place with no prior treatment in any patient. Via MiXCR, TCRdb re-called the PCR reads. Here the sample spans tens of thousands of clones, roughly a fifth being singletons. Sequenced: blood. The receptor set was obtained from a female donor with papillary thyroid cancer or a benign thyroid nodule (not recorded which). Some clones in this sample may be carry-over from other donors' samples.

This clone was seen at least ten times. This chain links TRBV9 with TRBJ1-3, with TRBD1 matching 9 bases. V dropped 4 bases and J dropped 8; count of bases not matched to a gene: 10. CDR1 SGDLS and CDR2 YYNGEE come from the germline V gene. This CDR3 has 15 residues. The DNA of the CDR3 is TGTGCCAGCAGCCCCAAGACAGGGGGTTACGACACCATATATTTT. Amino acids: CASSPKTGGYDTIYF.

The chain links TRBV5-8 to TRBJ2-3; 7 nucleotides align to TRBD2. Germline V gives CDR1 SGHTS, CDR2 YDEGEE. Germline trimming cut 0 bases from V and 0 bases from J; bases unmatched to any gene: 1. The CDR3 runs to 15 residues. The CDR3 here is CASSLGSGSTDTQYF. DNA of the CDR3: TGTGCCAGCAGCTTGGGTAGCGGGAGCACAGATACGCAGTATTTT.

This clone counts as medium-sized. This chain links TRBV6-2 or TRBV6-3 with TRBJ2-2, with unresolved D. This CDR3 region has 13 residues. Trimming stripped 0 bases from V and 5 bases from J, with 4 bases between. CDR1 is MNHEY, CDR2 SVGEGT, per germline. The CDR3 DNA sequence: TGTGCCAGCAGTTACTCTCGGACCGGGGAGCTGTTTTTT. As protein: CASSYSRTGELFF.

The genes are TRBV2 and TRBJ2-5; TRBD2 agrees at 7 bases. Judging by the DNA end, TRBJ2-1 fits better; the J call may be wrong. This CDR3 contains 12 residues. Per the germline V gene, CDR1 is SNHLY and CDR2 is FYNNEI. The CDR3 DNA sequence: TGTGCCAGCAGTGGACTAGCAACCGAGCAGTTCTTC. Translating it yields CASSGLATEQFF.

This clone was picked up many times. The chain has TRBV5-6 and TRBJ2-3; TRBD1 is a possible D gene (6 bases). Germline V lookup: CDR1 SGHDT, CDR2 YYEEEE. V was cut by 1 base and J by 4 bases, with 13 bases left in between. The length of the CDR3 is 15 residues. The CDR3 nucleotides are TGTGCCAGCAGCTTGCTGGGGGCAGGGGCAGATACGCAGTATTTT. Its translation: CASSLLGAGADTQYF.

The table lists this clone with many counts. This sequence joins TRBV20-1 and TRBJ1-2; D remains unclear. V lost 4 bases to trimming and J lost 8 bases, with 17 bases between them. The CDR3 totals 13 residues. Germline V gene data show CDR1 as DFQATT and CDR2 as SNEGSKA (reference sequence). The CDR3: CSANPPGLGGYTF. CDR3 bases: TGCAGTGCTAACCCCCCCGGACTAGGAGGCTACACCTTC.

This clone appeared a few times. CDR3 loop: CAIGEGRNSNQPQHF. In DNA, the CDR3 is TGTGCCATCGGAGAAGGGCGGAATAGCAATCAGCCCCAGCATTTT. The chain uses TRBV10-3 and TRBJ1-5; D is unresolved. The V end lost 8 bases, the J end lost 0 bases, and 14 bases lay between the germline ends. The germline CDR1 and CDR2 sequences are ENHRY and SYGVKD. The CDR3 extends over 15 amino acids.

The chain has TRBV4-1 and TRBJ2-1; 9 bases are a match to TRBD1. V gave up 4 bases and J gave up 6 bases; unmatched junction bases: 4. The CDR3 runs to 14 residues. Germline V gene data show CDR1 as MGHRA and CDR2 as YSYEKL. The CDR3 region has the DNA TGCGCCAGCAGCCGGACAGGGGAGGTCAATGAGCAGTTCTTC. Its protein is CASSRTGEVNEQFF.

The chain couples TRBV2 to TRBJ2-1; TRBD2 matches 11 bases. Trimming at V came to 2 bases and at J to 8 bases, leaving 5 bases not matched to a gene. Germline CDR1 reads SNHLY; CDR2 reads FYNNEI. There are 15 residues in the CDR3. CDR3 region: CASSESLAGVYEQFF. CDR3 sequence (DNA): TGTGCCAGCAGTGAATCACTAGCGGGAGTTTATGAGCAGTTCTTC.

This clone was counted at least ten times. This chain joins TRBV4-3 and TRBJ2-1; 10 bases agree with TRBD2. The CDR3 loop spans 20 amino acids. Germline V gives CDR1 LGHNA, CDR2 YSLEER. Unmatched junction bases numbered 14, after V lost 0 bases and J lost 3 bases. The chain's CDR3 is CASSQDLRASGGRSYNEQFF. The CDR3 DNA follows: TGCGCCAGCAGCCAAGATCTTAGGGCTAGCGGGGGCCGGAGCTACAATGAGCAGTTCTTC.

This clone was seen many times. V is TRBV11-2 and J is TRBJ2-5; no definite D call. This CDR3 is 14 amino acids long. Trimming took 2 bases from V and 0 from J, leaving 7 bases between them. Per germline, CDR1 SGHAT and CDR2 FQNNGV. CDR3 residues: CASSLPQHQETQYF. Here the CDR3 DNA reads TGTGCCAGCAGCTTACCCCAGCACCAAGAGACCCAGTACTTC.

This clone is termed medium-sized (0.01 to 0.1%). This chain uses TRBV6-1 with TRBJ2-1; weak D call: TRBD1 (5 bases). There are 12 residues in the CDR3. CDR1 is MNHNS and CDR2 is SASEGT in the germline V gene. The V gene lost 7 bases and the J gene lost 9 bases, with 13 bases spanning the gap. CDR3 sequence (DNA): TGTGCCAGCAACTTACCAGGGCGTGAGCAGTTCTTC. Amino acid sequence: CASNLPGREQFF.

This clone has just one count. The gene calls are TRBV30 and TRBJ2-3; D ambiguous. In germline, CDR1 is GTSNPN, CDR2 SVGIG (reference sequence). The ends were cut back, 6 bases at V and 0 bases at J, with 7 bases in the middle. CDR3 length equals 12 residues. The CDR3 is CACEASTDTQYF. In DNA, the CDR3 is TGTGCCTGCGAGGCTAGCACAGATACGCAGTATTTT.

This clone has ten or more counts. The chain employs TRBV20-1 and TRBJ2-3; D is possibly TRBD2 (5 bases). Germline assignment: CDR1 DFQATT and CDR2 SNEGSKA (reference sequence). Trimming cost V 7 bases and J 7 bases, with 9 bases left between them. This CDR3 spans 10 amino acids. CDR3 nucleotide sequence: TGCAGTGTCCGGGAACATACGCAGTATTTT. It is translated as CSVREHTQYF.

This chain links TRBV20-1 with TRBJ1-5; a possible D gene is TRBD1 (6 bases). The CDR3 totals 14 residues. Germline V lookup: CDR1 DFQATT, CDR2 SNEGSKA (reference sequence). Trimming took off 1 base at V and 5 bases at J, with 12 bases between the two ends. CDR3 coding DNA: TGCAGTGCTAGAGTAGGACAGCCCTATCAGCCCCAGCATTTT. Its protein product is CSARVGQPYQPQHF.

This clone was observed at least ten times. This chain joins TRBV19 and TRBJ2-7; D is perhaps TRBD1 (6 bases). Germline CDR1 LNHDA, CDR2 SQIVND (reference sequence). This CDR3 is 13 amino acids long. Trimming shortened V by 6 bases and J by 5 bases, and 14 bases separated the two germline ends. The CDR3 here is CASRHTGYHEQYF. CDR3 DNA: TGTGCCAGTAGACACACAGGGTACCACGAGCAGTACTTC.

Relative to its sample, this clone is medium-sized. The rearrangement joins TRBV12-3 or TRBV12-4 to TRBJ2-3; 9 positions match TRBD2. This CDR3 region has 14 residues. The V gene end was trimmed by 3 bases and the J gene end by 4 bases; junction bases not matched to a gene: 2. CDR3 in amino acids: CASSFLAGSDTQYF. CDR3 coding DNA: TGTGCCAGCAGTTTCCTAGCGGGGTCAGATACGCAGTATTTT.

The CDR3 nucleotides are TGTGCCAGCAGACCTCGGACCCAGCATTTT. As protein: CASRPRTQHF. J is TRBJ1-5 and V is TRBV6-1; no firm D call. Trimming cost V 6 bases and J 11 bases, with 8 bases left between them. There are 10 residues in the CDR3. CDR1 is MNHNS, CDR2 SASEGT, per germline.

This sequence joins TRBV6-4 and TRBJ2-7; 8 bases are shared with TRBD1. This CDR3 is built from 12 residues. Germline-derived CDR1 and CDR2 are MRHNA and SNTAGT. The V segment lost 5 bases and the J segment 13 bases; nucleotides outside the gene matches: 10. The CDR3: CASSYADRVPYF. CDR3 in DNA: TGTGCCAGCAGTTACGCGGACAGGGTACCTTACTTC.

The CDR3 DNA reads TGTGCCAGCAGTGGAGAACAGGTCAAAAACATTCAGTACTTC. Its protein is CASSGEQVKNIQYF. V and J are TRBV6-1 and TRBJ2-4; a weak D match, TRBD1 (5 bases). V lost 4 bases to trimming and J lost 3 bases, with 10 bases between them. The CDR3 loop spans 14 amino acids. Germline CDR1 and CDR2: MNHNS and SASEGT.